One and the same sample provided the 21 T cell receptor beta chains below, sequenced in a study of neurological immune-mediated disorders. The time point here: longitudinal time-point 1 (baseline). TCRdb reprocessed the 5' RACE reads via MiXCR and lists one record per CDR3 protein. There are about 60,000 distinct CDR3 sequences in the sample; around 10% occur only once, and 5% to 8.5% lies in the top ten. The sequenced material came from PBMCs. Receptor source: a male donor with HTLV-1-associated myelopathy (HAM/TSP).

This clonotype was counted between two and nine times. CDR3 bases: TGCAGTGCTAGAGATCTGGCCAGCGGGGGGGTTGACAATGAGCAGTTCTTC. Protein product: CSARDLASGGVDNEQFF. The chain links TRBV20-1 to TRBJ2-1; TRBD2 matches 10 bases. The trim removed 0 bases at V and 5 bases at J, leaving 10 bases unmatched. The CDR3 contains 17 residues. CDR1 DFQATT and CDR2 SNEGSKA come from the germline V gene (reference sequence).

At least ten counts were recorded for this clonotype. V is TRBV20-1 and J is TRBJ2-1; 12 bases match TRBD2. V was pared by 6 bases and J by 3 bases, with 6 bases of the junction left unmatched. The CDR3 contains 15 residues. Germline CDR1 and CDR2: DFQATT and SNEGSKA (reference sequence). CDR3 DNA: TGCAGTGCCGACGGGACTAGCGGGTTCTACAATGAGCAGTTCTTC. Its translation is CSADGTSGFYNEQFF.

This clonotype has a count of ten or more. The chain links TRBV20-1 to TRBJ2-7; either TRBD1 or TRBD2 may fit D (6 bases each). CDR3 size: 12 residues. The V gene lost 3 bases and the J gene lost 5 bases, with 11 bases spanning the gap. Germline V gene data show CDR1 as DFQATT and CDR2 as SNEGSKA (reference sequence). CDR3 amino acids: CSARMGGHEQYF. CDR3 DNA: TGCAGTGCTAGGATGGGGGGCCACGAGCAGTACTTC.

This clonotype appeared many times. The chain is built from TRBV10-3 and TRBJ2-7; D remains ambiguous. Germline CDR1 reads ENHRY; CDR2 reads SYGVKD. This CDR3 is 14 amino acids long. V lost 2 bases and J lost 2, with 10 bases in between. The CDR3 DNA follows: TGTGCCATCAGTGAGCCAGGTAATGCCTACGAGCAGTACTTC. Its protein product is CAISEPGNAYEQYF.

This clonotype was observed many times. CDR3 protein: CASSLGTATEAFF. CDR3 nucleotide sequence: TGCGCCAGCAGCCTTGGGACAGCCACTGAAGCTTTCTTT. This chain uses TRBV5-1 with TRBJ1-1, with 7 bases identical to TRBD1. Trimming at V came to 4 bases and at J to 4 bases, leaving 4 bases not matched to a gene. The CDR3 runs 13 residues. The germline CDR1 and CDR2 sequences are SGHRS and YFSETQ. Looking up the rest from reference TRBV5-1 and TRBJ1-1 gives the full variable domain: KAGVTQTPRYLIKTRGQQVTLSCSPISGHRSVSWYQQTPGQGLQFLFEYFSETQRNKGNFPGRFSGRQFSNSRSEMNVSTLELGDSALYLCASSLGTATEAFFGQGTRLTVV.

The genes are TRBV5-1 and TRBJ2-2; possible D gene TRBD1, 5 bases. Per germline, CDR1 SGHRS and CDR2 YFSETQ. Trimming left V 4 bases short and J 4 bases short, with 20 bases between. The CDR3 covers 17 residues. For the CDR3, the DNA is TGCGCCAGCAGCCTAAGGTCGCAGGGCGAGGCCACCGGGGAGCTGTTTTTT. It is translated as CASSLRSQGEATGELFF.

This clonotype showed up just a few times. The chain couples TRBV20-1 to TRBJ1-2; weak D call: TRBD1 (5 bases). The V gene lost 8 bases and the J gene lost 1 base, with 8 bases spanning the gap. Germline V gene lookup returns CDR1 DFQATT and CDR2 SNEGSKA (reference sequence). The CDR3 sequence is 11 residues long. CDR3 residues: CSTTVNYGYTF. For the CDR3, the DNA is TGCAGTACGACAGTTAACTATGGCTACACCTTC.

This clonotype was picked up many times. V is TRBV5-1 and J is TRBJ2-3; TRBD2 might be the D (5 bases). The germline V gene has CDR1 SGHRS and CDR2 YFSETQ. The CDR3 is 15 amino acids. Trimming left V 4 bases short and J 1 base short, with 13 bases between. CDR3 region: CASSVLAGGTDTQYF. The CDR3 nucleotides read TGCGCCAGCAGCGTCCTCGCCGGGGGCACAGATACGCAGTATTTT.

This clonotype has a count of ten or more. The V gene is TRBV5-1, the J gene TRBJ2-2; TRBD1 agrees at 7 bases. V trimming: 4 bases; J trimming: 0 bases; junction bases outside the gene matches: 6. Germline CDR1 is SGHRS and CDR2 is YFSETQ. The CDR3 has 16 amino acids. CDR3: CASSIQGFANTGELFF. The CDR3 DNA reads as TGCGCCAGCAGCATACAGGGGTTCGCGAACACCGGGGAGCTGTTTTTT.

This clonotype occurred a few times. This chain connects TRBV11-3 to TRBJ2-1; perhaps TRBD2 as D (6 bases). Per germline, CDR1 SGHNT and CDR2 YENEEA. The CDR3 covers 15 residues. The ends were cut back, 5 bases at V and 4 bases at J, with 15 bases in the middle. The DNA of the CDR3 is TGTGCCAGCAGCCCCCGGGACTTCTCGTACAATGAGCAGTTCTTC. It yields the protein CASSPRDFSYNEQFF.

This clonotype was seen at least ten times. The gene calls are TRBV5-1 and TRBJ2-1, with 10 positions matching TRBD2. This CDR3 has 15 residues. Unmatched junction bases numbered 8, after V lost 6 bases and J lost 5 bases. The germline gives CDR1 SGHRS, CDR2 YFSETQ. This CDR3 reads CASTLAGGLNNEQFF. The CDR3 coding sequence is TGCGCCAGCACCTTAGCGGGGGGACTAAACAATGAGCAGTTCTTC.

This clonotype was seen many times. The V call is TRBV9, the J call TRBJ2-1; 11 bases align to TRBD1. Losses at the gene ends were 3 bases for V and 10 bases for J; bases not matched to a gene: 9. The germline CDR1 and CDR2 sequences are SGDLS and YYNGEE. CDR3 length: 15 amino acids. CDR3 loop: CASSGGTGGGREQFF. The CDR3 DNA reads TGTGCCAGCAGCGGGGGGACAGGGGGAGGACGCGAGCAGTTCTTC.

This chain links TRBV11-2 with TRBJ2-7; D ambiguous. Deletions cut 4 bases from V and 0 bases from J, with 4 bases between. This CDR3 has 12 residues. Germline CDR1 and CDR2: SGHAT and FQNNGV. The CDR3 spells CASSWSSYEQYF. CDR3 DNA sequence: TGTGCCAGCAGCTGGAGCTCCTACGAGCAGTACTTC.

This clonotype was recorded at least ten times. The V gene is TRBV2, the J gene TRBJ1-5, with 9 bases identical to TRBD1. The CDR3 totals 15 residues. The V gene end was trimmed by 4 bases and the J gene end by 4 bases; junction bases not matched to a gene: 5. CDR1 is SNHLY, CDR2 FYNNEI, per germline. The CDR3 coding sequence is TGTGCCAGCAGTGGGGGGACAGGGAGAAATCAGCCCCAGCATTTT. Its protein is CASSGGTGRNQPQHF. The whole variable domain, remainder taken from reference TRBV2 and TRBJ1-5, is EPEVTQTPSHQVTQMGQEVILRCVPISNHLYFYWYRQILGQKVEFLVSFYNNEISEKSEIFDDQFSVERPDGSNFTLKIRSTKLEDSAMYFCASSGGTGRNQPQHFGDGTRLSIL.

This clonotype has more than one count but fewer than ten. J is TRBJ1-5 and V is TRBV20-1; D is possibly TRBD1 (5 bases). V was shortened by 3 bases and J by 2 bases, with 11 bases between the two germline ends. In germline, CDR1 is DFQATT, CDR2 SNEGSKA (reference sequence). CDR3 length: 14 residues. The CDR3 loop reads CSASLGRGNQPQHF. CDR3 bases: TGCAGTGCTAGCTTGGGACGAGGCAATCAGCCCCAGCATTTT.

This clonotype was picked up many times. DNA for the CDR3: TGTGCCAGCAGCAAAGGACAGCGGGCCTACGAGCAGTACTTC. It is translated as CASSKGQRAYEQYF. The V and J genes are TRBV21-1 and TRBJ2-7; whether TRBD2, the table's D call, matches the DNA was not checked. TRBV21-1 is a pseudogene. CDR3 length: 14 residues.

This clonotype was counted many times. The rearrangement uses TRBV6-2 or TRBV6-3 and TRBJ1-5; 8 bases map to TRBD1. With V trimmed by 0 bases and J by 7 bases, 8 bases remained unmatched. This CDR3 has 16 residues. The germline V gene encodes CDR1 MNHEY and CDR2 SVGEGT. CDR3 coding DNA: TGTGCCAGCAGTTACTCGGTCACAGGGGGGAGGCAGCCCCAGCATTTT. Translating it yields CASSYSVTGGRQPQHF.

At least ten counts were recorded for this clonotype. V gene TRBV6-5 combines with J gene TRBJ2-6, with unresolved D. The length of the CDR3 is 15 residues. CDR1 is MNHEY and CDR2 is SVGAGI in the germline V gene. Trimming shortened V by 0 bases and J by 3 bases, and 6 bases separated the two germline ends. CDR3 region: CASSYSGLGANVLTF. The CDR3 DNA follows: TGTGCCAGCAGTTACTCAGGGCTTGGGGCCAACGTCCTGACTTTC.

Ten or more counts support this clonotype. This chain uses TRBV5-1 with TRBJ1-1, with a tentative D call TRBD1 (5 bases). The CDR3 loop spans 14 amino acids. The V end was cut by 0 bases, the J end by 2 bases, with 8 bases between. CDR1 is SGHRS, CDR2 YFSETQ, per germline. CDR3 coding DNA: TGCGCCAGCAGCTTGGACAGGACCAACACTGAAGCTTTCTTT. Its translation is CASSLDRTNTEAFF.

This clonotype has ten or more counts. The CDR3 loop reads CSAIGGLDTEAFF. DNA of the CDR3: TGCAGTGCAATAGGGGGTTTGGACACTGAAGCTTTCTTT. V is TRBV20-1 and J is TRBJ1-1; D possibly corresponds to TRBD1 (6 bases). The CDR3 loop spans 13 amino acids. With 6 bases removed from V and 3 bases from J, the gap between germline ends came to 14 bases. Germline loops: CDR1 DFQATT, CDR2 SNEGSKA (reference sequence).

A word on this clonotype: Just one base apart from a much larger clone, this may be a read error. The chain has TRBV2 and TRBJ1-6; 7 bases map to TRBD1. The CDR3 sequence is 14 residues long. Germline assignment: CDR1 SNHLY and CDR2 FYNNEI. CDR3 residues: CASRRQGLYSPLNF. CDR3 nucleotide sequence: TGTGCCAGCAGACGACAGGGTCTTTATTCACCCCTCAACTTT.